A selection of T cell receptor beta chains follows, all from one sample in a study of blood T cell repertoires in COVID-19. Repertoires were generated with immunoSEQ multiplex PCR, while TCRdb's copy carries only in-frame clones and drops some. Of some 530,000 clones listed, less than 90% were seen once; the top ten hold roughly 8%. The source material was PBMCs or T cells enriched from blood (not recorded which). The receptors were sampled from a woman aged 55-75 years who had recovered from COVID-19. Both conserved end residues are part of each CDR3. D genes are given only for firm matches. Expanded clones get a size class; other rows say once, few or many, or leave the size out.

CDR3nt: TGTGCCAGCAGGTACGGGACAGGGGCCTACGAGCAGTACTTC
CDR3aa: CASRYGTGAYEQYF
v_gene: TRBV6-5
abundance: -
d_gene: TRBD1
j_gene: TRBJ2-7

CDR3nt: TGCAGTGCCAGTACGGGGTTCACCTATGGCTACACCTTC
CDR3aa: CSASTGFTYGYTF
v_gene: TRBV20-1
abundance: -
d_gene: -
j_gene: TRBJ1-2

CDR3nt: TGCGCCAGCAGCCAGGGGACTAGCGGGGGTGTGTCCTACGAGCAGTACTTC
CDR3aa: CASSQGTSGGVSYEQYF
v_gene: TRBV4-1
abundance: once
d_gene: TRBD2
j_gene: TRBJ2-7

CDR3nt: TGTGCCACCAGTGATGGGACAGTCTACACAGATACGCAGTATTTT
CDR3aa: CATSDGTVYTDTQYF
v_gene: TRBV24-1
abundance: -
d_gene: TRBD1
j_gene: TRBJ2-3

CDR3nt: TGTGCCAGCAGCCGACTATTAGGGACAGCTGGAAACACCATATATTTT
CDR3aa: CASSRLLGTAGNTIYF
v_gene: TRBV9
abundance: -
d_gene: TRBD1
j_gene: TRBJ1-3

CDR3nt: TGTGCCAGCAGTCCGGTTTACTCCTACAATGAGCAGTTCTTC
CDR3aa: CASSPVYSYNEQFF
v_gene: TRBV2
abundance: -
d_gene: -
j_gene: TRBJ2-1

CDR3nt: TGTGCCAGCAGCTTAGATAACGGTCGAGGGCAAGAGACCCAGTACTTC
CDR3aa: CASSLDNGRGQETQYF
v_gene: TRBV11-2
abundance: once
d_gene: -
j_gene: TRBJ2-5

CDR3nt: TGTGCCAGCTCACCCGACAGGGAATGGGGGAACACTGAAGCTTTCTTT
CDR3aa: CASSPDREWGNTEAFF
v_gene: TRBV18
abundance: -
d_gene: TRBD1
j_gene: TRBJ1-1

CDR3nt: TGCAGCGTTGAGTTCTATCTAATGAACACTGAAGCTTTCTTT
CDR3aa: CSVEFYLMNTEAFF
v_gene: TRBV29-1
abundance: once
d_gene: -
j_gene: TRBJ1-1

CDR3nt: TGTGCCAGTAACACCCGGACAGATGAAAAACTGTTTTTT
CDR3aa: CASNTRTDEKLFF
v_gene: TRBV19
abundance: few
d_gene: -
j_gene: TRBJ1-4

CDR3nt: TGTGCCAGTAGGACAGGGGGCAATCAGCCCCAGCATTTT
CDR3aa: CASRTGGNQPQHF
v_gene: TRBV12-3/TRBV12-4
abundance: once
d_gene: TRBD1
j_gene: TRBJ1-5

CDR3nt: TGTGCCAGCAGCGTAGAACTAGCGGGGGACTACAATGAGCAGTTCTTC
CDR3aa: CASSVELAGDYNEQFF
v_gene: TRBV9
abundance: few
d_gene: TRBD2
j_gene: TRBJ2-1

CDR3nt: TGTGCCAGCTCCCTACAGGGGACCCGAGGCACTGAAGCTTTCTTT
CDR3aa: CASSLQGTRGTEAFF
v_gene: TRBV18
abundance: -
d_gene: TRBD1
j_gene: TRBJ1-1

CDR3nt: TGTGCCAGCAGCTTCAGGGTGGGGGGACTGAACACTGAAGCTTTCTTT
CDR3aa: CASSFRVGGLNTEAFF
v_gene: TRBV11-2
abundance: -
d_gene: -
j_gene: TRBJ1-1

CDR3nt: TGTGCCACCAGTGATCCCCGGACAGGGGGGACCGGGGAGCTGTTTTTT
CDR3aa: CATSDPRTGGTGELFF
v_gene: TRBV24-1
abundance: -
d_gene: TRBD1
j_gene: TRBJ2-2

CDR3nt: TGTGCCAGCAGCCGATTGGGACTAGCGGTTTACAATGAGCAGTTCTTC
CDR3aa: CASSRLGLAVYNEQFF
v_gene: TRBV5-4
abundance: once
d_gene: TRBD2
j_gene: TRBJ2-1

CDR3nt: TGTGCCAGCAGCGCGCAGGGATACGGCTACACCTTC
CDR3aa: CASSAQGYGYTF
v_gene: TRBV12-3/TRBV12-4
abundance: -
d_gene: -
j_gene: TRBJ1-2

CDR3nt: TGTGCCAGCAGCCAAATTCGGGGGAATTCACCCCTCCACTTT
CDR3aa: CASSQIRGNSPLHF
v_gene: TRBV7-8
abundance: once
d_gene: -
j_gene: TRBJ1-6

CDR3nt: TGTGCCAGCAGCCTAGCGGGGCGCACAGATACGCAGTATTTT
CDR3aa: CASSLAGRTDTQYF
v_gene: TRBV6-5
abundance: -
d_gene: TRBD2
j_gene: TRBJ2-3

CDR3nt: TGTGCCAGCTCACCAGGGACAGGGGCATATCAGCCCCAGCATTTT
CDR3aa: CASSPGTGAYQPQHF
v_gene: TRBV18
abundance: -
d_gene: TRBD1
j_gene: TRBJ1-5

CDR3nt: TGCGCCAGCAGCTTGGAACAGGGGGTTTTCACTGAAGCTTTCTTT
CDR3aa: CASSLEQGVFTEAFF
v_gene: TRBV5-1
abundance: -
d_gene: TRBD1
j_gene: TRBJ1-1

CDR3nt: TGTGCCAGCAGCCAAAGACAGGGTAGGACTGAAGCTTTCTTT
CDR3aa: CASSQRQGRTEAFF
v_gene: TRBV14
abundance: -
d_gene: TRBD1
j_gene: TRBJ1-1

CDR3nt: TGTGCCAGCAGCCCGCTACTCAAAAACATTCAGTACTTC
CDR3aa: CASSPLLKNIQYF
v_gene: TRBV7-9
abundance: -
d_gene: -
j_gene: TRBJ2-4

CDR3nt: TGTGCCAGCAATACACGGGGACAGAGCAATCAGCCCCAGCATTTT
CDR3aa: CASNTRGQSNQPQHF
v_gene: TRBV2
abundance: -
d_gene: TRBD1
j_gene: TRBJ1-5

CDR3nt: TGCGCCAGCAGCCGGGGACAGACCACAGATACGCAGTATTTT
CDR3aa: CASSRGQTTDTQYF
v_gene: TRBV5-1
abundance: -
d_gene: TRBD1
j_gene: TRBJ2-3

CDR3nt: TGCGCCAGCAGCTTGGTGGGGGCCCTAACAGATACGCAGTATTTT
CDR3aa: CASSLVGALTDTQYF
v_gene: TRBV5-1
abundance: -
d_gene: -
j_gene: TRBJ2-3

CDR3nt: TGTGCCTGGAGTGTAGACACTGGAAACACCATATATTTT
CDR3aa: CAWSVDTGNTIYF
v_gene: TRBV30
abundance: -
d_gene: -
j_gene: TRBJ1-3

CDR3nt: TGTGCCAGCAGTTACGTACAGGGGATCTCTGAAGCTTTCTTT
CDR3aa: CASSYVQGISEAFF
v_gene: TRBV6-5
abundance: -
d_gene: TRBD1
j_gene: TRBJ1-1

CDR3nt: TGTGCCAGCAGTGCCTCCTCCAGGGTTGTGGACACTGAAGCTTTCTTT
CDR3aa: CASSASSRVVDTEAFF
v_gene: TRBV27
abundance: -
d_gene: -
j_gene: TRBJ1-1

CDR3nt: TGTGCCAGCAGCCAAGCGGGACGGGGGACTGAAGCTTTCTTT
CDR3aa: CASSQAGRGTEAFF
v_gene: TRBV3-1/TRBV3-2
abundance: -
d_gene: -
j_gene: TRBJ1-1

CDR3nt: TGTGCCAGCAGTGACCACAGGAGGGGCACTGAAGCTTTCTTT
CDR3aa: CASSDHRRGTEAFF
v_gene: TRBV6-4
abundance: -
d_gene: -
j_gene: TRBJ1-1

CDR3nt: TGTGCCAGCAGTGGGACAGGGGTTGAGCCCCAGCATTTT
CDR3aa: CASSGTGVEPQHF
v_gene: TRBV12-3/TRBV12-4
abundance: -
d_gene: TRBD1
j_gene: TRBJ1-5

CDR3nt: TGTGCCAGCAGCTTAACAGGGGGCGAGGGCTACACCTTC
CDR3aa: CASSLTGGEGYTF
v_gene: TRBV7-2
abundance: -
d_gene: TRBD1
j_gene: TRBJ1-2

CDR3nt: TGCGCCAGCAGCCCCTTGGACAGGGAGGGGTATGGCTACACCTTC
CDR3aa: CASSPLDREGYGYTF
v_gene: TRBV4-1
abundance: many
d_gene: TRBD1
j_gene: TRBJ1-2

CDR3nt: TGTGCCAGCTCACCAAAGGGGATTGGCACTGAAGCTTTCTTT
CDR3aa: CASSPKGIGTEAFF
v_gene: TRBV18
abundance: -
d_gene: -
j_gene: TRBJ1-1

CDR3nt: TGTGCCAGCAGCCAGAACGGTAACTATGGCTACACCTTC
CDR3aa: CASSQNGNYGYTF
v_gene: TRBV3-1/TRBV3-2
abundance: few
d_gene: -
j_gene: TRBJ1-2

CDR3nt: TGTGCCAGCAGCCCCGGGGGGGCTGATACGCAGTATTTT
CDR3aa: CASSPGGADTQYF
v_gene: TRBV7-7
abundance: -
d_gene: TRBD2
j_gene: TRBJ2-3

CDR3nt: TGCAGTGCTGGCGGGGCTAATACGCAGTATTTT
CDR3aa: CSAGGANTQYF
v_gene: TRBV20-1
abundance: -
d_gene: -
j_gene: TRBJ2-3

CDR3nt: TGTGCCAGCAGCGTCAGAGCCGGGACACTTACCTACAATGAGCAGTTCTTC
CDR3aa: CASSVRAGTLTYNEQFF
v_gene: TRBV9
abundance: -
d_gene: -
j_gene: TRBJ2-1

CDR3nt: TGTGCCAGCAGCGTAGAGGTAGCCGTCTCCTATAATTCACCCCTCCACTTT
CDR3aa: CASSVEVAVSYNSPLHF
v_gene: TRBV9
abundance: -
d_gene: -
j_gene: TRBJ1-6